This T cell receptor (beta chain) was recorded in a study of blood T cell repertoires in COVID-19. The wider study: Acute and convalescent COVID-19 samples came from the United States, Italy and Spain.

Germline CDR1 and CDR2: SGHTA and FQGNSA. CDR3 length equals 14 residues. V shed 4 bases and J 7 bases; nucleotides not matched to a gene: 5. This clone was seen once. TCRdb keeps only in-frame clones here, not all; method: immunoSEQ multiplex PCR. This table holds 130,000 to 150,000 clones, over 70% found once. This chain connects TRBV7-2 to TRBJ1-4, with 8 positions matching TRBD1. This clonotype was sampled from a man aged 80 or over with acute or convalescent COVID-19. The material sequenced was peripheral blood. This chain's CDR3 is CASSSQGAGEKLFF. The CDR3 DNA sequence: TGTGCCAGCAGCTCCCAGGGGGCAGGTGAAAAACTGTTTTTT.